These 20 T cell receptor beta chains were all obtained from the same sample, sequenced in a study of identical twins. TCRdb reprocessed the 5' RACE reads via MiXCR and lists one record per CDR3 protein. The repertoire holds fewer than 550,000 distinct CDR3 sequences, with approximately 14% as singletons. The same sample was also studied in work on yellow fever vaccine responses in identical twins.

Input material: CD4+ T cells sorted from blood. The source is a woman aged 18-30 years in good health.

V usage is TRBV3-1 and J usage is TRBJ1-3; D remains ambiguous. There are 16 residues in the CDR3. V gave up 2 bases and J gave up 0 bases, with 11 bases separating them. Germline V gives CDR1 LGHDT, CDR2 YNNKEL (reference sequence). This CDR3 reads CASSQRRQRSGNTIYF. CDR3 DNA: TGTGCCAGCAGCCAACGGCGGCAACGCTCTGGAAACACCATATATTTT. Drawing the rest from reference TRBV3-1 and TRBJ1-3, the complete variable domain is DTAVSQTPKYLVTQMGNDKSIKCEQNLGHDTMYWYKQDSKKFLKIMFSYNNKELIINETVPNRFSPKSPDKAHLNLHINSLELGDSAVYFCASSQRRQRSGNTIYFGEGSWLTVV.

This clonotype has at least ten counts. The chain employs TRBV5-1 and TRBJ2-3; D gene unclear. V lost 0 bases, J lost 7 bases, and 6 bases lay in between. Looked up from germline, CDR1 is SGHRS and CDR2 is YFSETQ. This CDR3 is built from 12 residues. The CDR3 DNA follows: TGCGCCAGCAGCTTGGGGTTAAATACGCAGTATTTT. Translation: CASSLGLNTQYF.

This clonotype turned up a few times. The chain carries TRBV20-1 and TRBJ2-2; TRBD1 is a possible D gene (7 bases). The CDR3 has 15 residues. The V end lost 2 bases, the J end lost 6 bases, and 16 bases lay between the germline ends. Germline V lookup: CDR1 DFQATT, CDR2 SNEGSKA (reference sequence). In DNA form, the CDR3 reads TGCAGTGCTAGACCGACAGGGAGGACCGCCGGGGAGCTGTTTTTT. As protein: CSARPTGRTAGELFF.

This clonotype was seen a handful of times. The J gene is TRBJ1-3, the V gene TRBV9; possible D gene TRBD1, 5 bases. CDR3 length: 18 residues. The germline V gene encodes CDR1 SGDLS and CDR2 YYNGEE. Trimming shortened V by 1 base and J by 0 bases, and 17 bases separated the two germline ends. CDR3 sequence: CASSVLDKGPNSGNTIYF. For the CDR3, the DNA is TGTGCCAGCAGCGTATTGGACAAGGGTCCCAACTCTGGAAACACCATATATTTT.

This clonotype was detected only a few times. The chain recombines TRBV5-1 with TRBJ2-2; TRBD2 matches at 9 bases. The junction had 12 bases not matched to a gene; V was cut back by 5 bases and J by 1 base. Germline CDR1 SGHRS, CDR2 YFSETQ. The CDR3 sequence is 18 residues long. The CDR3 spells CASRGWPSGTQNTGELFF. Here the CDR3 DNA reads TGCGCCAGCAGAGGTTGGCCTAGCGGGACGCAGAACACCGGGGAGCTGTTTTTT. The full variable domain, rest sourced from reference TRBV5-1 and TRBJ2-2, is KAGVTQTPRYLIKTRGQQVTLSCSPISGHRSVSWYQQTPGQGLQFLFEYFSETQRNKGNFPGRFSGRQFSNSRSEMNVSTLELGDSALYLCASRGWPSGTQNTGELFFGEGSRLTVL.

J is TRBJ2-3 and V is TRBV20-1; 10 bases are shared with TRBD2. Germline values: CDR1 DFQATT, CDR2 SNEGSKA (reference sequence). The CDR3 is made up of 15 amino acids. V gave up 0 bases and J gave up 3 bases; unmatched junction bases: 3. CDR3 sequence reads: CSARDPSGRTDTQYF. In DNA form, the CDR3 reads TGCAGTGCTAGAGATCCTAGCGGGAGAACAGATACGCAGTATTTT.

The V and J genes are TRBV27 and TRBJ2-1, with D perhaps matching TRBD1 (5 bases). There are 15 residues in the CDR3. V was clipped by 5 bases and J by 6 bases, with 17 bases between them. Germline V CDR1 and CDR2: MNHEY, SMNVEV (reference sequence). Here the CDR3 reads CASSPWKGKGNEQFF. Here the CDR3 DNA reads TGTGCCAGCAGTCCCTGGAAGGGGAAGGGCAATGAGCAGTTCTTC.

This clonotype occurred a few times. The genes are TRBV10-3 and TRBJ2-3; 11 bases line up with TRBD2. The CDR3 is 17 residues long. CDR1 is ENHRY and CDR2 is SYGVKD in the germline V gene. Germline trimming cut 2 bases from V and 4 bases from J; bases unmatched to any gene: 8. The CDR3 loop reads CAISEGLAGGPADTQYF. DNA for the CDR3: TGTGCCATCAGTGAGGGGTTAGCGGGGGGGCCGGCAGATACGCAGTATTTT.

The chain recombines TRBV29-1 with TRBJ1-1, with a possible D match to TRBD1 (5 bases). Germline V gives CDR1 SQVTM, CDR2 ANQGSEA. The CDR3 is 12 amino acids. Trimming shortened V by 7 bases and J by 4 bases, and 13 bases separated the two germline ends. The CDR3 loop reads CSAVGGSTEAFF. The DNA of the CDR3 is TGCAGCGCCGTTGGGGGATCCACTGAAGCTTTCTTT.

This clonotype was seen at least ten times. The genes are TRBV14 and TRBJ1-2; weak D call: TRBD1 (5 bases). The length of the CDR3 is 15 residues. V was trimmed by 0 bases and J by 5 bases, leaving 13 bases between them. Germline V gene sequence: CDR1 SGHDN, CDR2 FVKESK. The CDR3 DNA is TGTGCCAGCAGCCAAGACTCCCCGACAGCGTATGGCTACACCTTC. Its protein is CASSQDSPTAYGYTF.

There are a few counts of this clonotype. The chain joins TRBV7-8 to TRBJ2-7; D gene uncertain. Looked up from germline, CDR1 is SGHVS and CDR2 is FQNEAQ. V was trimmed by 7 bases and J by 0 bases, leaving 10 bases between them. This CDR3 comprises 13 residues. In nucleotides, the CDR3 is TGTGCCAGCACCTCGCGTGGCTCCTACGAGCAGTACTTC. It yields the protein CASTSRGSYEQYF.

The CDR3 sequence: CASSPGLAIHNEQFF. Here the CDR3 DNA reads TGTGCCAGCAGCCCCGGACTAGCCATCCACAATGAGCAGTTCTTC. The chain recombines TRBV11-2 with TRBJ2-1, with 8 bases aligning to TRBD2. The CDR3 spans 15 residues. Unmatched junction bases numbered 8, after V lost 5 bases and J lost 5 bases. Per the germline V gene, CDR1 is SGHAT and CDR2 is FQNNGV.

This sequence joins TRBV29-1 and TRBJ2-3; possibly TRBD1 for D (6 bases). The CDR3 consists of 15 residues. From germline, CDR1 is SQVTM and CDR2 ANQGSEA. V was clipped by 2 bases and J by 2 bases, with 14 bases between them. CDR3 sequence (DNA): TGCAGCGTTGAACTGATGGACAGATACACAGATACGCAGTATTTT. Residues: CSVELMDRYTDTQYF.

The V gene is TRBV19, the J gene TRBJ2-2, with a possible D match to TRBD2 (6 bases). Germline CDR1 and CDR2: LNHDA and SQIVND (reference sequence). The CDR3 length is 16 residues. The V gene lost 3 bases and the J gene lost 2 bases, with 13 bases spanning the gap. For the CDR3, the DNA is TGTGCCAGTAGTATTCTTCTTAGCGGTAACACCGGGGAGCTGTTTTTT. Translated, it gives CASSILLSGNTGELFF.

The gene calls are TRBV20-1 and TRBJ2-1, with D perhaps TRBD1 (6 bases). The V end lost 0 bases, the J end lost 1 base, and 13 bases lay between the germline ends. CDR1 and CDR2 (germline): DFQATT, SNEGSKA (reference sequence). The CDR3 extends over 16 amino acids. The CDR3: CSARDPGGQSYNEQFF. The CDR3 DNA sequence: TGCAGTGCTAGAGATCCCGGCGGACAGTCCTACAATGAGCAGTTCTTC.

This chain connects TRBV5-1 to TRBJ2-3; 9 bases fit TRBD2. The CDR3 totals 16 residues. Germline values: CDR1 SGHRS, CDR2 YFSETQ. V shed 0 bases and J 2 bases; nucleotides not matched to a gene: 4. The CDR3 sequence is CASSLEGLAFTDTQYF. The CDR3 bases are TGCGCCAGCAGCTTGGAGGGACTAGCTTTCACAGATACGCAGTATTTT.

This clonotype was counted ten times or more. V and J are TRBV15 and TRBJ1-2; unclear D gene. CDR1 is LNHNV, CDR2 YYDKDF, per germline (reference sequence). V lost 5 bases and J 4 bases, leaving 14 bases between the germline ends. The length of the CDR3 is 14 residues. CDR3 sequence: CATSLSGLSYGYTF. CDR3 DNA sequence: TGTGCCACCAGCCTAAGCGGACTCTCCTATGGCTACACCTTC. The whole variable domain, filled in from reference TRBV15 and TRBJ1-2, reads DAMVIQNPRYQVTQFGKPVTLSCSQTLNHNVMYWYQQKSSQAPKLLFHYYDKDFNNEADTPDNFQSRRPNTSFCFLDIRSPGLGDTAMYLCATSLSGLSYGYTFGSGTRLTVV.

This clonotype was observed many times. The rearrangement joins TRBV12-3 or TRBV12-4 to TRBJ1-5; 9 bases match TRBD1. V was clipped by 6 bases and J by 6 bases; unmatched bases: 3. This CDR3 spans 13 amino acids. The CDR3 bases are TGTGCCAGCAGCCTGGACAGGGGTCAGCCCCAGCATTTT. Its protein product is CASSLDRGQPQHF.

The V call is TRBV7-8, the J call TRBJ2-5; D perhaps matches TRBD1 (5 bases). The length of the CDR3 is 15 residues. Trimming cost V 0 bases and J 4 bases, with 12 bases left between them. Per the germline V gene, CDR1 is SGHVS and CDR2 is FQNEAQ. The CDR3 loop reads CASSLARRRAETQYF. The CDR3 nucleotides read TGTGCCAGCAGCTTAGCGAGGCGCAGGGCAGAGACCCAGTACTTC.

This clonotype turned up a few times. The V and J genes are TRBV20-1 and TRBJ2-5; tentatively, D is TRBD2 (5 bases). CDR1 and CDR2 (germline): DFQATT, SNEGSKA (reference sequence). The CDR3 contains 13 residues. V shed 5 bases and J shed 1 base, with 11 bases lying between them. Written as DNA, the CDR3 is TGCAGTGCTGCCTCGGGGTTCCAAGAGACCCAGTACTTC. This codes for CSAASGFQETQYF.